One and the same sample provided the 29 T cell receptor beta chains below, sequenced in a study of T cells in Graves' hyperthyroidism and ophthalmopathy. Researchers took RNA transcripts and amplified the TCR beta CDR3 regions from them. The HTBI primer set served for first-round RT-PCR of the TCR CDR3. In TCRdb, the multiplex PCR reads were re-called with MiXCR into one record per CDR3 protein. This sample has 370,000 or so distinct CDR3 sequences, with 13% found just once. Sequencing was performed on blood. All receptors derive from a man aged 25 to 40 with Graves' hyperthyroidism that later progressed to Graves' ophthalmopathy.

This clonotype has at least ten counts. This chain connects TRBV2 to TRBJ2-7; 7 nucleotides agree with TRBD2. Germline CDR1 reads SNHLY; CDR2 reads FYNNEI. J gave up 5 bases and V 7 bases, and 8 bases lay outside the gene matches. The CDR3 consists of 13 residues. The CDR3 protein is CASMAGARNEQYF. Written as DNA, the CDR3 is TGTGCCAGCATGGCGGGAGCTCGCAACGAGCAGTACTTC.

This clonotype has at least ten counts. The V call is TRBV3-1, the J call TRBJ2-3; 8 bases align to TRBD1. Germline values: CDR1 LGHDT, CDR2 YNNKEL (reference sequence). CDR3 length: 14 residues. Unmatched junction bases numbered 2, after V lost 3 bases and J lost 3 bases. CDR3 protein: CASSHTGGTDTQYF. In DNA, the CDR3 is TGTGCCAGCAGCCATACAGGGGGAACAGATACGCAGTATTTT.

This clonotype showed up just a few times. The rearrangement links TRBV20-1 to TRBJ2-1; 7 positions match TRBD2. With V trimmed by 5 bases and J by 2 bases, 6 bases remained unmatched. Per the germline V gene, CDR1 is DFQATT and CDR2 is SNEGSKA (reference sequence). The CDR3 loop spans 14 amino acids. The CDR3 DNA reads TGCAGTGCTCCCCGGGACTATCCCTACAATGAGCAGTTCTTC. This sequence encodes CSAPRDYPYNEQFF.

There are a few counts of this clonotype. This chain connects TRBV20-1 to TRBJ1-1; the match to TRBD1 covers 11 bases. Germline CDR1 is DFQATT and CDR2 is SNEGSKA (reference sequence). Trimming cost V 5 bases and J 4 bases; bases outside gene matches: 6. This CDR3 comprises 14 residues. The CDR3 loop reads CSARWTGGFTEAFF. DNA of the CDR3: TGCAGTGCTCGATGGACAGGGGGCTTCACTGAAGCTTTCTTT.

The gene calls are TRBV20-1 and TRBJ2-2, with D tentatively TRBD1 or TRBD2 (5 bases each). Looked up from germline, CDR1 is DFQATT and CDR2 is SNEGSKA (reference sequence). V dropped 6 bases and J dropped 2 bases, with 13 bases sitting between them. The CDR3 has 14 residues. In DNA, the CDR3 is TGCAGTGCGCCCGGGACCCAAAACACCGGGGAGCTGTTTTTT. It codes for CSAPGTQNTGELFF.

This clonotype was seen only a few times. A read error may explain this, as a much larger clone is one base away. The rearrangement joins TRBV5-5 to TRBJ2-7; D ambiguous. The CDR3 has 12 amino acids. Trimming took 3 bases from V and 2 from J, leaving 6 bases between them. In germline, CDR1 is SGHKS, CDR2 YYEKEE (reference sequence). CDR3 nucleotide sequence: TGTGCCAGCAGCTCGGTGGCCTACGAGCAGTACTTC. Encoded protein: CASSSVAYEQYF.

The V and J genes are TRBV20-1 and TRBJ2-1; TRBD2 matches at 9 bases. Germline lookup yields CDR1 DFQATT and CDR2 SNEGSKA (reference sequence). The CDR3 runs 16 residues. V dropped 0 bases and J dropped 5; count of bases not matched to a gene: 8. This chain's CDR3 is CSARDSSSGGHNEQFF. Here the CDR3 DNA reads TGCAGTGCTAGAGATTCGTCCAGCGGGGGGCACAATGAGCAGTTCTTC.

This rearrangement joins TRBV27 to TRBJ1-1; D remains unclear. The V and J ends lost 2 bases and 4 bases respectively, with 14 bases between them. This CDR3 contains 15 residues. Germline V lookup: CDR1 MNHEY, CDR2 SMNVEV (reference sequence). The CDR3 is CASSLGPLTGTEAFF. CDR3 nucleotide sequence: TGTGCCAGCAGTTTAGGTCCGTTGACGGGCACTGAAGCTTTCTTT.

V is TRBV28 and J is TRBJ2-3; 8 nucleotides match TRBD1. V lost 6 bases, J lost 4 bases, and 12 bases stayed unmatched. Germline V gives CDR1 MDHEN, CDR2 SYDVKM. The length of the CDR3 is 16 residues. The CDR3 nucleotides read TGTGCCAGCAGCCCTAAGACAGGGGTCCGGGCAGATACGCAGTATTTT. Amino acids: CASSPKTGVRADTQYF.

This clonotype was counted many times. DNA for the CDR3: TGTGCCAGCAGTCCTCACTCGGTTCCCCGCTCCTACAATGAGCAGTTCTTC. Translation: CASSPHSVPRSYNEQFF. The chain is built from TRBV6-1 and TRBJ2-1; D not certain. Between the trimmed V and J ends, which lost 5 bases and 0 bases, there was a span of 17 bases. This CDR3 comprises 17 residues. Germline CDR1 reads MNHNS; CDR2 reads SASEGT.

The gene calls are TRBV7-9 and TRBJ2-5; no clear D gene. CDR1 is SEHNR and CDR2 is FQNEAQ in the germline V gene (reference sequence). The ends were cut back, 6 bases at V and 5 bases at J, with 16 bases in the middle. The CDR3 loop spans 14 amino acids. CDR3 in DNA: TGTGCCAGCAGTCCCCCGGCGAGACGCGAGACCCAGTACTTC. Residues: CASSPPARRETQYF.

This clonotype came up many times. The V and J genes are TRBV2 and TRBJ1-6, with a weak D call TRBD1 (5 bases). Germline assignment: CDR1 SNHLY and CDR2 FYNNEI. The V gene lost 3 bases and the J gene lost 7 bases, with 10 bases spanning the gap. CDR3 length: 14 amino acids. DNA of the CDR3: TGTGCCAGCAGTGAGGGACGGGGCAATTCACCCCTCCACTTT. It specifies CASSEGRGNSPLHF.

This clonotype was picked up a small number of times. A read error may explain this, as a much larger clone is one base away. Lacking the conserved final phenylalanine or tryptophan, this CDR3 likely reflects a read error. The rearrangement uses TRBV24-1 and TRBJ1-5; 11 bases map to TRBD1. The V and J ends lost 3 bases and 6 bases, in that order; junction bases with no gene match: 6. Germline CDR1 is KGHDR and CDR2 is SFDVKD. There are 16 residues in the CDR3. The CDR3 region is CATSDTGTGGGQPQHL. CDR3 DNA: TGTGCCACCAGTGATACCGGGACAGGGGGTGGTCAGCCCCAGCATCTT.

This clonotype was observed many times. The chain couples TRBV5-1 to TRBJ1-6; maybe TRBD1 (5 bases). Germline CDR1 SGHRS, CDR2 YFSETQ. Trimming took 0 bases from V and 7 from J, leaving 11 bases between them. The CDR3 extends over 15 amino acids. DNA for the CDR3: TGCGCCAGCAGCTTGGAGTTCGGGGGAAATTCACCCCTCCACTTT. Translated: CASSLEFGGNSPLHF.

Concerning this clonotype: Just one base apart from a much larger clone, this may be a read error. CDR3 nucleotide sequence: TGTGCCTGCAGCTTAAGGAGGTCCTACGAGCAGTACTTC. This sequence encodes CACSLRRSYEQYF. The rearrangement uses TRBV7-3 and TRBJ2-7, with D maybe TRBD2 (5 bases). Germline V gives CDR1 SGHTA, CDR2 FQGTGA. The CDR3 runs 13 residues. Full variable domain (missing parts from reference TRBV7-3 and TRBJ2-7): GAGVSQTPSNKVTEKGKYVELRCDPISGHTALYWYRQSLGQGPEFLIYFQGTGAADDSGLPNDRFFAVRPEGSVSTLKIQRTERGDSAVYLCACSLRRSYEQYFGPGTRLTVT.

This clonotype was picked up many times. The rearrangement uses TRBV11-2 and TRBJ1-2; no definite D call. This CDR3 is 13 amino acids long. Trimming took off 3 bases at V and 2 bases at J, with 7 bases between the two ends. Germline V lookup: CDR1 SGHAT, CDR2 FQNNGV. The CDR3 loop is CASSLIDNYGYTF. CDR3 nucleotide sequence: TGTGCCAGCAGCTTGATCGACAACTATGGCTACACCTTC.

V usage is TRBV6-2 or TRBV6-3 and J usage is TRBJ1-1; 9 nucleotides align to TRBD1. The junction had 1 base not matched to a gene; V was cut back by 2 bases and J by 9 bases. The CDR3 has 12 residues. Germline V gene lookup returns CDR1 MNHEY and CDR2 SVGEGT. The CDR3 reads CASSYGQGKAFF. The CDR3 nucleotides are TGTGCCAGCAGTTACGGACAGGGGAAAGCTTTCTTT.

At least ten counts were recorded for this clonotype. This chain connects TRBV24-1 to TRBJ1-2; no clear D gene. This CDR3 is built from 15 residues. In germline, CDR1 is KGHDR, CDR2 SFDVKD. Between the trimmed V and J ends, which lost 2 bases and 0 bases, there was a span of 9 bases. The CDR3 here is CATSDSHGPNYGYTF. DNA of the CDR3: TGTGCCACCAGTGATTCCCACGGACCTAACTATGGCTACACCTTC.

This clonotype was found many times. This sequence joins TRBV7-9 and TRBJ2-7; maybe TRBD1 (6 bases). The CDR3 sequence is 16 residues long. Looked up from germline, CDR1 is SEHNR and CDR2 is FQNEAQ (reference sequence). The ends were cut back, 5 bases at V and 4 bases at J, with 21 bases in the middle. The CDR3 spells CASSTNRVEGIYEQYF. Written as DNA, the CDR3 is TGTGCCAGCAGCACCAACAGGGTTGAGGGGATTTACGAGCAGTACTTC. Complete variable domain (other parts from reference TRBV7-9 and TRBJ2-7): DTGVSQNPRHKITKRGQNVTFRCDPISEHNRLYWYRQTLGQGPEFLTYFQNEAQLEKSRLLSDRFSAERPKGSFSTLEIQRTEQGDSAMYLCASSTNRVEGIYEQYFGPGTRLTVT.

This clonotype was observed at least ten times. This chain connects TRBV28 to TRBJ1-2, with TRBD1 identical over 11 bases. CDR3 length equals 15 residues. Germline lookup yields CDR1 MDHEN and CDR2 SYDVKM. V lost 5 bases to trimming and J lost 3 bases; unmatched junction nucleotides: 5. The CDR3 nucleotides read TGTGCCAGCAGTCCCCGGGACAGGGGGGACTATGGCTACACCTTC. This sequence encodes CASSPRDRGDYGYTF.

This clonotype was seen repeatedly, ten times or more. The J gene is TRBJ2-7, the V gene TRBV6-6; unclear D gene. The CDR3 contains 13 residues. V dropped 0 bases and J dropped 2 bases, with 5 bases sitting between them. Germline CDR1 and CDR2: MNHNY and SVGAGI (reference sequence). The CDR3 DNA is TGTGCCAGCAGTTACTCGGACGCCTACGAGCAGTACTTC. As protein: CASSYSDAYEQYF.

This clonotype was detected ten times or more. The rearrangement uses TRBV2 and TRBJ1-1, with a possible D match to TRBD1 (5 bases). V was cut by 5 bases and J by 1 base, with 11 bases left in between. Per germline, CDR1 SNHLY and CDR2 FYNNEI. The CDR3 is made up of 14 amino acids. The CDR3 sequence: CASSPGTTNTEAFF. DNA for the CDR3: TGTGCCAGCAGTCCCGGGACCACGAACACTGAAGCTTTCTTT.

This clonotype was observed at least ten times. The chain is built from TRBV7-8 and TRBJ2-7; tentatively, D is TRBD1 or TRBD2 (6 bases each). Trimming stripped 2 bases from V and 0 bases from J, with 14 bases between. The CDR3 spans 16 residues. Germline CDR1 reads SGHVS; CDR2 reads FQNEAQ. DNA of the CDR3: TGTGCCAGCAGCTTATCCGGGGGCCTTAGCTCCTACGAGCAGTACTTC. Translated, it gives CASSLSGGLSSYEQYF.

This clonotype has a handful of counts. This chain links TRBV4-1 with TRBJ2-1, with D unclear. Trimming pared 3 bases from V and 7 bases from J, leaving 10 bases between. The germline V gene encodes CDR1 MGHRA and CDR2 YSYEKL. The CDR3 extends over 13 amino acids. In nucleotides, the CDR3 is TGCGCCAGCAGCCAGGTCTTGCTAAATGAGCAGTTCTTC. The encoded protein is CASSQVLLNEQFF.

This clonotype has at least ten counts. CDR3 nucleotides: TGCAGTGCTAGGCGACAGGGCTCCTACGAGCAGTACTTC. Protein: CSARRQGSYEQYF. The chain has TRBV20-1 and TRBJ2-7, with TRBD1 identical over 7 bases. This CDR3 is built from 13 residues. V dropped 3 bases and J dropped 0; count of bases not matched to a gene: 2. Germline V gene sequence: CDR1 DFQATT, CDR2 SNEGSKA (reference sequence).

This clonotype was found a few times. The rearrangement uses TRBV9 and TRBJ2-3, with 10 bases fitting TRBD1. V shed 3 bases, J shed 1 base, and the junction held 11 bases outside the gene matches. The CDR3 is 18 residues long. Germline values: CDR1 SGDLS, CDR2 YYNGEE. The CDR3 nucleotides read TGTGCCAGCAGCGCGTACACCTCGGGACAGGGGCGCACAGATACGCAGTATTTT. As protein: CASSAYTSGQGRTDTQYF.

There are many counts of this clonotype. The chain employs TRBV11-3 and TRBJ2-1; D possibly matches TRBD1 or TRBD2 (5 bases each). V was shortened by 4 bases and J by 4 bases, with 32 bases between the two germline ends. The CDR3 is 21 residues long. CDR1 SGHNT and CDR2 YENEEA come from the germline V gene. In DNA, the CDR3 is TGTGCCAGCAGCTCCACCTTCGAGCGACGGGACCCGAGTGGGCCATACAATGAGCAGTTCTTC. Protein sequence: CASSSTFERRDPSGPYNEQFF. The full variable domain, rest sourced from reference TRBV11-3 and TRBJ2-1, is EAGVVQSPRYKIIEKKQPVAFWCNPISGHNTLYWYLQNLGQGPELLIRYENEEAVDDSQLPKDRFSAERLKGVDSTLKIQPAELGDSAVYLCASSSTFERRDPSGPYNEQFFGPGTRLTVL.

This clonotype came up many times. The chain joins TRBV5-5 to TRBJ2-7, with D possibly TRBD1 on 5 matching bases. CDR3 length: 14 residues. Trimming stripped 4 bases from V and 0 bases from J, with 11 bases between. CDR1 SGHKS and CDR2 YYEKEE come from the germline V gene (reference sequence). The CDR3 region is CASSEDTTSYEQYF. CDR3 DNA: TGTGCCAGCAGCGAGGACACTACCTCCTACGAGCAGTACTTC.

This clonotype came up many times. The chain has TRBV24-1 and TRBJ2-1, with 9 nucleotides matching TRBD1. The CDR3 extends over 16 amino acids. After removal of 4 bases from V and 1 base from J, the junction contained 4 bases not matched to a gene. Germline V gene lookup returns CDR1 KGHDR and CDR2 SFDVKD. Written as DNA, the CDR3 is TGTGCCACCAGTGAGCCACAGGGGGCGTCCTACAATGAGCAGTTCTTC. This codes for CATSEPQGASYNEQFF.